Each of the 17 T cell receptor beta chains below was sequenced from the same sample in a study of neoadjuvant nivolumab and ipilimumab in lung cancer (TCRdb year 2020). According to the study, the label for this sample's time point signals: pretherapy, before neoadjuvant immune checkpoint inhibitors. Library construction relied on the immunoSEQ multiplex PCR assay. The table comes from immuneACCESS by way of TCRdb, which keeps in-frame sequences with V and J called. Part of the clones is missing from these tables; in studies checked, under half for an unresolved V gene and the rest for unknown reasons. This sample comprises 40,000 to 60,000 clones, around 89% of them detected only once. The ten biggest clones cover approximately 3.5% of the sample. The source material was blood, sampled before neoadjuvant nivolumab, alone or with ipilimumab. Receptor source: an adult with non-small cell lung cancer. Some clones in this sample may be carry-over from other donors' samples.

The chain carries TRBV18 and TRBJ2-5; 7 positions match TRBD2. V shed 6 bases, J shed 1 base, and the junction held 8 bases outside the gene matches. The CDR3 is 15 residues long. Germline assignment: CDR1 KGHSH and CDR2 LQKENI. The CDR3 spells CASSRASGTQETQYF. CDR3 DNA: TGTGCCAGCTCCCGGGCCAGCGGGACCCAAGAGACCCAGTACTTC.

The chain uses TRBV5-1 and TRBJ1-4; possibly TRBD1 for D (6 bases). CDR1 SGHRS and CDR2 YFSETQ come from the germline V gene. This CDR3 comprises 15 residues. Between the trimmed V and J ends, which lost 0 bases and 7 bases, there was a span of 13 bases. This chain's CDR3 is CASSLAGGGGEKLFF. The CDR3 DNA reads TGCGCCAGCAGCTTGGCTGGGGGCGGCGGTGAAAAACTGTTTTTT.

The gene calls are TRBV5-4 and TRBJ2-7; D may match TRBD1 or TRBD2 (5 bases each). From germline, CDR1 is SGHNT and CDR2 YYREEE (reference sequence). This CDR3 contains 15 residues. Trimming removed 5 bases from V and 0 bases from J, with 15 bases in between. Here the CDR3 reads CASSTGTLSSYEQYF. The CDR3 DNA reads TGTGCCAGCAGTACCGGGACCCTAAGCTCCTACGAGCAGTACTTC. Full variable domain (rest looked up from reference TRBV5-4 and TRBJ2-7): ETGVTQSPTHLIKTRGQQVTLRCSSQSGHNTVSWYQQALGQGPQFIFQYYREEENGRGNFPPRFSGLQFPNYSSELNVNALELDDSALYLCASSTGTLSSYEQYFGPGTRLTVT.

The chain employs TRBV6-5 and TRBJ2-7, with D perhaps TRBD1 (6 bases). V was cut by 6 bases and J by 3 bases, with 15 bases left in between. The CDR3 extends over 14 amino acids. Germline-derived CDR1 and CDR2 are MNHEY and SVGAGI. The CDR3 loop is CASSGTPRVYEQYF. CDR3 nucleotide sequence: TGTGCCAGCAGCGGGACACCGAGGGTCTACGAGCAGTACTTC.

The chain couples TRBV5-1 to TRBJ2-1; D perhaps matches TRBD2 (5 bases). The ends were cut back, 5 bases at V and 8 bases at J, with 20 bases in the middle. Germline V gene lookup returns CDR1 SGHRS and CDR2 YFSETQ. The CDR3 is 15 amino acids. The CDR3 nucleotides are TGCGCCAGCAGGCCAGCCAGCGGCTTGACCCATGAGCAGTTCTTC. It specifies CASRPASGLTHEQFF.

This clone showed up just once. The chain joins TRBV30 to TRBJ1-2; no firm D call. The germline V gene has CDR1 GTSNPN and CDR2 SVGIG (reference sequence). Trimming removed 1 base from V and 4 bases from J, with 4 bases in between. The CDR3 is 11 amino acids. The CDR3 spells CAWSGTYGYTF. CDR3 sequence (DNA): TGTGCCTGGAGTGGAACCTATGGCTACACCTTC.

Only one count was recorded for this clone. V usage is TRBV27 and J usage is TRBJ2-7; 8 bases align to TRBD1. V trimming: 6 bases; J trimming: 2 bases; junction bases outside the gene matches: 3. CDR1 is MNHEY, CDR2 SMNVEV, per germline (reference sequence). There are 13 residues in the CDR3. This CDR3 reads CASSRTGPYEQYF. The DNA of the CDR3 is TGTGCCAGCAGCAGGACAGGGCCCTACGAGCAGTACTTC.

The V and J genes are TRBV7-2 and TRBJ2-3; a possible D gene is TRBD1 (6 bases). This CDR3 is 13 amino acids long. CDR1 is SGHTA and CDR2 is FQGNSA in the germline V gene. V was shortened by 6 bases and J by 6 bases, with 13 bases between the two germline ends. The CDR3 region is CASRATGMDTQYF. The CDR3 region has the DNA TGTGCCAGCAGAGCAACAGGGATGGATACGCAGTATTTT.

This chain connects TRBV19 to TRBJ2-7; 11 nucleotides align to TRBD2. CDR1 LNHDA and CDR2 SQIVND come from the germline V gene (reference sequence). CDR3 size: 20 residues. The V gene end was trimmed by 5 bases and the J gene end by 3 bases; junction bases not matched to a gene: 21. As DNA, the CDR3 is TGTGCCAGTAGTCTTCGTGGAGACAGGCCATTTGGGACTAGCGGCTACGAGCAGTACTTC. As protein: CASSLRGDRPFGTSGYEQYF. Looking up the rest from reference TRBV19 and TRBJ2-7 gives the full variable domain: DGGITQSPKYLFRKEGQNVTLSCEQNLNHDAMYWYRQDPGQGLRLIYYSQIVNDFQKGDIAEGYSVSREKKESFPLTVTSAQKNPTAFYLCASSLRGDRPFGTSGYEQYFGPGTRLTVT.

The chain is built from TRBV11-3 and TRBJ2-2; possibly TRBD1 for D (6 bases). CDR1 and CDR2 from the germline V gene are SGHNT and YENEEA. V lost 5 bases, J lost 4 bases, and 11 bases lay in between. The length of the CDR3 is 14 residues. The CDR3 is CASSLRGSTGELFF. CDR3 nucleotide sequence: TGTGCCAGCAGCCTCAGGGGAAGCACCGGGGAGCTGTTTTTT. The full variable domain, in which reference TRBV11-3 and TRBJ2-2 provide the parts outside the CDR3, is EAGVVQSPRYKIIEKKQPVAFWCNPISGHNTLYWYLQNLGQGPELLIRYENEEAVDDSQLPKDRFSAERLKGVDSTLKIQPAELGDSAVYLCASSLRGSTGELFFGEGSRLTVL.

The chain employs TRBV27 and TRBJ2-7; 12 bases agree with TRBD2. This CDR3 is 15 amino acids long. Per the germline V gene, CDR1 is MNHEY and CDR2 is SMNVEV (reference sequence). Trimming cost V 6 bases and J 4 bases; bases outside gene matches: 7. CDR3 residues: CASRSSGRGFYEQYF. CDR3 nucleotides: TGTGCCAGCAGGTCTAGCGGGAGGGGGTTTTACGAGCAGTACTTC.

V usage is TRBV5-1 and J usage is TRBJ1-2, with no clear D. Per germline, CDR1 SGHRS and CDR2 YFSETQ. Trimming took off 5 bases at V and 6 bases at J, with 14 bases between the two ends. The CDR3 contains 13 residues. CDR3 in amino acids: CASRQAEPDGYTF. CDR3 coding DNA: TGCGCCAGCAGGCAGGCCGAGCCGGATGGCTACACCTTC. The full variable domain, with the rest looked up from reference TRBV5-1 and TRBJ1-2, is KAGVTQTPRYLIKTRGQQVTLSCSPISGHRSVSWYQQTPGQGLQFLFEYFSETQRNKGNFPGRFSGRQFSNSRSEMNVSTLELGDSALYLCASRQAEPDGYTFGSGTRLTVV.

The rearrangement joins TRBV2 to TRBJ2-1; D could derive from TRBD1 or TRBD2 (6 bases each). Trimming left V 1 base short and J 14 bases short, with 15 bases between. The CDR3 has 13 residues. Germline V lookup: CDR1 SNHLY, CDR2 FYNNEI. The CDR3 coding sequence is TGTGCCAGCAGTGAAGACCCGGGGGCAGACGAGTTCTTC. Protein: CASSEDPGADEFF.

The V call is TRBV6-1, the J call TRBJ2-7, with no clear D. CDR3 length: 12 amino acids. The ends were cut back, 2 bases at V and 1 base at J, with 3 bases in the middle. CDR1 and CDR2 (germline): MNHNS, SASEGT. The CDR3 sequence is CASSEHSYEQYF. The CDR3 DNA sequence: TGTGCCAGCAGTGAACATTCCTACGAGCAGTACTTC.

This chain uses TRBV10-3 with TRBJ2-1; 9 nucleotides line up with TRBD2. This CDR3 spans 15 amino acids. Germline V gives CDR1 ENHRY, CDR2 SYGVKD. The junction had 1 base not matched to a gene; V was cut back by 0 bases and J by 4 bases. The CDR3 loop is CAISESTSGYNEQFF. For the CDR3, the DNA is TGTGCCATCAGTGAGTCGACTAGCGGTTACAATGAGCAGTTCTTC.

The chain couples TRBV19 to TRBJ2-7, with 12 bases fitting TRBD2. Germline values: CDR1 LNHDA, CDR2 SQIVND (reference sequence). CDR3 length: 14 residues. The J segment lost 2 bases and the V segment lost 9 bases, leaving 5 bases of the junction unmatched. The CDR3 DNA reads as TGTGCCAGCGGAGGACTAGCGGGACCCTACGAGCAGTACTTC. It specifies CASGGLAGPYEQYF. Based on the CDR3 plus reference TRBV19 and TRBJ2-7, the full variable domain is DGGITQSPKYLFRKEGQNVTLSCEQNLNHDAMYWYRQDPGQGLRLIYYSQIVNDFQKGDIAEGYSVSREKKESFPLTVTSAQKNPTAFYLCASGGLAGPYEQYFGPGTRLTVT.

As for this clone: Relative to the germline gene, one junction end is altered; a read error may explain this. The chain combines TRBV7-3 with TRBJ1-1; weak D call: TRBD1 (6 bases). The germline CDR1 and CDR2 sequences are SGHTA and FQGTGA. This CDR3 is built from 13 residues. CDR3 region: CASRSQRDTEAFF. The CDR3 DNA reads as TGTGCCAGCAGATCTCAGAGGGACACCGAAGCTTTCTTT.